The present T cell receptor beta chain was sequenced within a study of blood T cells in healthy people across ages (dated by TCRdb to about 2015). The study in broad terms: In model experiments, template switching captured roughly one uniquely barcoded TCR beta cDNA molecule for every two T cells. For two donors (one aged 18 to 30 and one aged 80 or older), the study analyzed two additional independent replicas of 1 million unique cDNA reads from the same blood draw. The study measured age-related changes in TCR beta repertoire diversity using deep sequencing normalized with unique cDNA molecular identifiers. Donors of different ages were randomly distributed across sequencing lanes to avoid experimental bias. The donors were divided into four age groups: young (average approximately 17 years), middle-aged (about 39), aged (about 60) and long-lived (82).

The library came from 5' RACE. The sequencer listed for this sample is Illumina HiSeq 2500. A second PCR of about 7 to 12 cycles was performed with a sample-barcoded 5' primer and a J-beta primer mix. A template-switch 5' adaptor carrying 12 random nucleotides introduced a unique molecular identifier onto each TCR beta cDNA molecule. Each sample yielded at least 2.5 million CDR3-containing paired-end reads. First-strand cDNA synthesis was performed from all RNA using the Mint cDNA synthesis kit, with priming by a TRBC-specific oligonucleotide. All cDNA was treated with uracil-DNA glycosylase and then went through a first 18-cycle PCR with the universal primers M1SS and BC2_uni_R. Per the original workflow: Normalization of each sample was performed by random selection of 1 million high-quality reads, each carrying a distinct molecular identifier. Reads with shared molecular identifiers were discarded instead of being binned into consensus sequences. MiTCR, run with a Q25 quality threshold and the strictest error-elimination algorithm, handled CDR3 identification, clonotype clustering and error correction. A nonparametric unseen species model with Euler transformation was used to estimate a lower bound on total TCR beta diversity. The raw public data were reprocessed by TCRdb itself: fastp quality trimming at Q25, MiXCR clonotype calling, in-frame beta chains only. Rows merge per CDR3 protein into single entries with the most common DNA and genes. It is TCRdb's table, rather than the study itself, that gives the V and J calls and clone size. The sample table shows about a million distinct CDR3 sequences, and around two fifths are seen once. The ten top clones hold 13% of the sample.

The donors were a few dozen Caucasian individuals from Russia, aged 6 to 90 years, who were systemically healthy. Each donor gave approximately 9.3 milliliters of peripheral blood, collected into EDTA-treated Vacutainer tubes. Ficoll-Paque density-gradient centrifugation was used to isolate PBMCs, with at least 6.5 million per sample. Total RNA, at least 6 micrograms per sample, was extracted from PBMCs with Trizol reagent. Naive CD45RAhigh/CD27high T cell percentages were measured by flow cytometry on a PBMC aliquot from every donor. The study at large found these results: Conclusive comparison of naive and antigen-experienced compartments was prevented by the profiling of bulk unsorted PBMCs. Because the CMV infection status of the donors was unknown, age-related changes in expanded clonotypes may potentially have been confounded. Estimates of total diversity based on one million sequenced T cells were considered lower bounds and underestimates. There was a strong correlation between observed TCR beta diversity and the percentage of naive T cells measured by flow cytometry. The long-lived group showed more naive CD4+ T cells, fewer expanded clones and increased TCR diversity than the aged group, suggesting age selection. As age increased, observed TCR beta diversity per million T cells dropped in a roughly linear way, and a significant reduction was already evident by age about 40.

Trimming costs V 2 bases and J 2 bases, and their ends lie 16 bases apart. CDR1 and CDR2 (SGHRS, YFSETQ) derive from the germline V gene. Spanning cysteine to phenylalanine, the CDR3 consists of 16 amino acids. Only the CDR3 part of the read is kept: 48 bases, read in frame from the first base. A word on this clonotype: No cognate antigen has been identified for it. The input lacks base qualities; no much larger clone sits a single base away.

This chain is built from TRBV5-1 and TRBJ1-1; no D gene can be assigned with confidence. Input material: blood. The sequence was collected from a man aged 18 to 30 in good health. The CDR3 region: CASSFRDQEHNTEAFF. The nucleotide sequence reads TGCGCCAGCAGCTTCAGAGATCAGGAACACAACACTGAAGCTTTCTTT.